What follows is one TCR beta chain and its context. The antigen remains unidentified. An end of the junction does not agree with germline; a read error may underlie this. Lactation, pregnancy, other autoimmune disease or uncontrolled infection excluded patients. PBMCs were obtained from roughly 10 ml fresh peripheral blood. CDR3 length equals 12 residues. CDR1 is KGHDR, CDR2 SFDVKD, per germline. This sample stems from a study of T cells in Graves' hyperthyroidism and ophthalmopathy. Looking at the study overall: Any treatment followed the collection of peripheral blood at initial diagnosis.

General observations from the study: Separation of ophthalmopathy from stable hyperthyroidism was achieved by a 13 V-J model.

What was amplified from RNA transcripts were TCR beta CDR3 regions. The HTBI primer set served for first-round RT-PCR of the TCR CDR3. TCRdb reprocessed the multiplex PCR reads via MiXCR and lists one record per CDR3 protein. This sample has approximately 200,000 distinct CDR3 sequences, with about 18% found just once. The sequence was collected from a man in his forties with Graves' hyperthyroidism. The chain couples TRBV24-1 to TRBJ2-5; no clear D gene. Sequencing was carried out using blood. DNA of the CDR3: TGTACCACCAGTGAGGTAGCTGGGACCCAGTACTTC. Encoded protein: CTTSEVAGTQYF.